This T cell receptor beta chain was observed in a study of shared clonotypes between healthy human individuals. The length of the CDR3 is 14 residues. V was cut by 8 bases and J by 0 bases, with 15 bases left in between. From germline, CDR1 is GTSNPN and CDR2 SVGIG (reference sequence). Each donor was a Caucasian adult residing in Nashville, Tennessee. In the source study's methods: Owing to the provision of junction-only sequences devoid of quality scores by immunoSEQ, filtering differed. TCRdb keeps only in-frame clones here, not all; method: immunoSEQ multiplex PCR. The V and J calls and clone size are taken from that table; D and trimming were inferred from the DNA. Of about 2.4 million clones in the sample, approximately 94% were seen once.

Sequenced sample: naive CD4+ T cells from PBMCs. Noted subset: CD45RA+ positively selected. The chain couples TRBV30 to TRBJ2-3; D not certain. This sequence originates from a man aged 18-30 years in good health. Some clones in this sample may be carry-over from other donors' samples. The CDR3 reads CAVAPQFSTDTQYF. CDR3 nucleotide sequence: TGTGCCGTGGCCCCGCAGTTCAGCACAGATACGCAGTATTTT.